This is a list of T cell receptor beta chains from one sample in a study of molecular identifiers for immune sequencing clone quantification. Via MiXCR, TCRdb re-called the PCR reads, giving one row per CDR3 protein. The sample carries about 36,000 distinct CDR3 sequences, under 20% recorded once. The sequencing input was naive CD8+ T cells from blood, with Jurkat cell RNA spiked in. Receptors originate from a human donor in good health. Some libraries in this study had Jurkat cell RNA spiked in. Both conserved end residues are trimmed from each CDR3.

v_gene,j_gene,CDR3aa
TRBV7-9,TRBJ2-1,ASRKTGESSYNEQF
TRBV28,TRBJ2-7,AGSPQGTYEQY
TRBV5-1,TRBJ2-1,ASSLGNEQF
TRBV20-1,TRBJ2-5,SASVDRGRRETQY
TRBV27,TRBJ2-7,ASSGRQGAPEQY
TRBV9,TRBJ1-2,ASSGQGSYGYT
TRBV27,TRBJ2-1,ASSSAGTRNEQF
TRBV28,TRBJ1-5,ASSFLGTGQPQH
TRBV5-1,TRBJ2-4,ASSFNNIQY
TRBV28,TRBJ2-3,ASSTLPGLAGGLVFTDTQY
TRBV4-2,TRBJ2-2,ASSQDLGNAGELF
TRBV11-1,TRBJ2-7,ASSLRRGTYEQY
TRBV12-3/TRBV12-4,TRBJ2-2,ASSDGTRGFGELF
TRBV5-5,TRBJ1-1,ASSYDLNTEAF
TRBV6-5,TRBJ2-3,ASSSPSGRTDTQY
TRBV28,TRBJ2-7,ASTPNRGYEQY
TRBV28,TRBJ2-2,ASSYRTLTGELF
TRBV7-6,TRBJ2-5,ASSMRADRKETQY
TRBV7-9,TRBJ2-1,ASSLGLAGPLGNEQF
TRBV15,TRBJ2-2,ATSRAPSAHVTNTGELF
TRBV28,TRBJ2-7,ASSERDRGSYEQY
TRBV29-1,TRBJ2-2,SADKENTGELF
TRBV20-1,TRBJ2-4,SAKDRVHAIQY
TRBV5-5,TRBJ2-2,ASSPGTSGRDTGELF
TRBV5-6,TRBJ2-7,ASSLGTGYEQY
TRBV29-1,TRBJ2-2,SVHGQKGELF
TRBV11-2,TRBJ2-7,ASSPGDRAYEQY
TRBV4-1,TRBJ2-1,ASSQFSDSYNEQF
TRBV5-6,TRBJ2-5,ASSSGALWETQY
TRBV4-1,TRBJ1-5,ASSHPKDGFLDQPQH
TRBV6-5,TRBJ2-1,ASSYSRRAHEQF
TRBV7-9,TRBJ2-7,ASSFGSGRAVAYEQY
TRBV15,TRBJ2-5,ATSRGPTGQETQY
TRBV29-1,TRBJ1-4,SGESEKLF
TRBV19,TRBJ1-1,ASNTAPWFTEAF
TRBV2,TRBJ1-6,ASSRIGEYSYNSPLH
TRBV18,TRBJ2-1,ASSDGVAKRWQF
TRBV29-1,TRBJ2-1,SVPGAGSYNEQF
TRBV7-9,TRBJ2-7,ASTRKGGQRDEQY
TRBV9,TRBJ2-1,ASSAQGTSGEQF
TRBV14,TRBJ2-5,ASSQETSGRETQY
TRBV12-3/TRBV12-4,TRBJ2-1,ASSLGLAGSNEQF
TRBV4-1,TRBJ1-2,ASSQDLQGWNYGYT
TRBV28,TRBJ1-1,ASSLVGSTEAF
TRBV7-6,TRBJ2-2,ASSLLGGELF
TRBV2,TRBJ2-1,ASRAGYNEQF
TRBV7-9,TRBJ1-6,ASSLRNSPLH
TRBV9,TRBJ1-5,ASSVDGSNQPQH
TRBV28,TRBJ2-7,ASRTGRSYEQY
TRBV2,TRBJ2-5,ATPLAETQY
TRBV6-2/TRBV6-3,TRBJ2-2,ASSYRATIGELF
TRBV4-3,TRBJ2-7,ASSINIGGPFSYEQY
TRBV5-6,TRBJ2-1,ASSLGINEQF
TRBV6-1,TRBJ1-1,ASKVGGFTNTEAF
TRBV2,TRBJ1-5,ASKGNMGQPNQPQH
TRBV12-3/TRBV12-4,TRBJ2-7,ASSYSPGSHEQY
TRBV7-2,TRBJ2-1,ASSLTPGVIDNEQF